What follows are 16 T cell receptor beta chains derived from one specimen sequenced in a study of blood T cells in healthy people across ages. Alongside a J-beta primer mix, a sample-barcoded 5' primer served in a second PCR lasting about 6 to 11 cycles. Via MiXCR, TCRdb re-called the 5' RACE reads, giving one row per CDR3 protein. The table shows fewer than 800,000 distinct CDR3 sequences, with roughly 30% occurring only once. Specimen: blood. All receptors derive from a woman aged 80 or older in good health.

Concerning this clonotype: It may be a read error: a sequence one base away is much more abundant. The V and J genes are TRBV24-1 and TRBJ1-2; 8 nucleotides line up with TRBD1. CDR3 length: 12 amino acids. CDR1 and CDR2 (germline): KGHDR, SFDVKD. The DNA of the CDR3 is TGTGCCATCAGTGACAGGGGATATGGCTACACCTTC. Translated: CAISDRGYGYTF.

This clonotype was observed a handful of times. A clone one base away is much larger, so this may be a read error. The rearrangement links TRBV5-1 to TRBJ2-7, with 10 bases that match TRBD1. The junction had 11 bases not matched to a gene; V was cut back by 4 bases and J by 1 base. The germline V gene encodes CDR1 SGHRS and CDR2 YFSETQ. The CDR3 spans 17 residues. CDR3 region: CASSLRGGDRGSYEQYF. In DNA form, the CDR3 reads TGCGCCAGCAGCCTTCGGGGAGGGGACAGGGGTTCCTACGAGCAGTACTTC.

This clonotype has only one observation. Given a much more abundant clone one base away, this may be a read error. This rearrangement joins TRBV6-6 to TRBJ2-1; TRBD2 is a possible D gene (5 bases). Trimming stripped 0 bases from V and 12 bases from J, with 18 bases between. Germline values: CDR1 MNHNY, CDR2 SVGAGI (reference sequence). The CDR3 is 15 amino acids. The CDR3 protein is CASSYSNSIGVGQFF. CDR3 DNA sequence: TGTGCCAGCAGTTACTCGAACTCGATCGGGGTTGGGCAGTTCTTC.

The chain joins TRBV6-5 to TRBJ2-5; 10 positions match TRBD1. V lost 7 bases, J lost 13 bases, and 15 bases stayed unmatched. Germline lookup yields CDR1 MNHEY and CDR2 SVGAGI. The CDR3 is 14 residues long. The CDR3 bases are TGTGCCAGCACCCTGACAGGGGGCGCATCTCCTCTGTACTTC. This codes for CASTLTGGASPLYF.

The table lists this clonotype with many counts. V gene TRBV4-1 combines with J gene TRBJ2-6; perhaps TRBD1 as D (5 bases). This CDR3 comprises 18 residues. Deletions cut 0 bases from V and 0 bases from J, with 12 bases between. The germline V gene encodes CDR1 MGHRA and CDR2 YSYEKL. CDR3 sequence (DNA): TGCGCCAGCAGCCAAGAAACAGGTCAAATCTCTGGGGCCAACGTCCTGACTTTC. Its protein product is CASSQETGQISGANVLTF.

This clonotype was detected ten times or more. This chain connects TRBV5-1 to TRBJ2-1; tentative D call: TRBD2 (7 bases). The length of the CDR3 is 15 residues. Trimming cost V 3 bases and J 1 base, with 11 bases left between them. Per the germline V gene, CDR1 is SGHRS and CDR2 is YFSETQ. The CDR3 region is CASSSGGGSYNEQFF. In nucleotides, the CDR3 is TGCGCCAGCAGCTCGGGGGGCGGGTCCTACAATGAGCAGTTCTTC.

This clonotype was observed at least ten times. V is TRBV20-1 and J is TRBJ2-7; D not certain. This CDR3 spans 15 amino acids. Trimming took off 0 bases at V and 7 bases at J, with 19 bases between the two ends. Germline-derived CDR1 and CDR2 are DFQATT and SNEGSKA (reference sequence). The CDR3 DNA follows: TGCAGTGCTAGAGATTGGGAACGGATGAACGTGGAGCAGTACTTC. Amino acid sequence: CSARDWERMNVEQYF.

In this sample, this clonotype turned up a few times. The rearrangement uses TRBV6-6 and TRBJ1-5, with a tentative D call TRBD1 (5 bases). The CDR3 is 16 amino acids. Germline values: CDR1 MNHNY, CDR2 SVGAGI (reference sequence). Trimming cost V 0 bases and J 0 bases, with 9 bases left between them. In DNA form, the CDR3 reads TGTGCCAGCAGTTACTCGAGGGGAAATAGCAATCAGCCCCAGCATTTT. It yields the protein CASSYSRGNSNQPQHF.

The table lists this clonotype with many counts. The gene calls are TRBV4-2 and TRBJ2-3; D is undetermined. V was trimmed by 3 bases and J by 4 bases, leaving 17 bases between them. The CDR3 has 16 amino acids. Germline V lookup: CDR1 LGHNA, CDR2 YNFKEQ. The CDR3 here is CASSHRLGLDPDTQYF. The CDR3 coding sequence is TGTGCCAGCAGCCACCGCCTAGGGTTGGATCCAGATACGCAGTATTTT.

CDR3 in DNA: TGTGCCACCAGCAGATCCTTCTTTAGCGGGAGGACTAGCACAGATACGCAGTATTTT. Translated: CATSRSFFSGRTSTDTQYF. The J gene is TRBJ2-3, the V gene TRBV15; 10 positions agree with TRBD2. The CDR3 has 19 amino acids. CDR1 and CDR2 from the germline V gene are LNHNV and YYDKDF (reference sequence). Trimming cost V 2 bases and J 0 bases; bases outside gene matches: 11.

This clonotype was counted at least ten times. Compared with germline, one end of the junction differs, possibly owing to a read error. In DNA form, the CDR3 reads TGTGCCAGCAGTCTGCAGAGCTCCTACGAGCAGTACTTC. It translates to CASSLQSSYEQYF. The gene calls are TRBV5-1 and TRBJ2-7; D unclear. The CDR3 is made up of 13 amino acids. CDR1 is SGHRS and CDR2 is YFSETQ in the germline V gene.

In this sample, this clonotype turned up many times. This chain uses TRBV5-1 with TRBJ1-2, with TRBD1 matching 11 bases. This CDR3 has 13 amino acids. V shed 4 bases and J 6 bases; nucleotides not matched to a gene: 2. Germline assignment: CDR1 SGHRS and CDR2 YFSETQ. CDR3 sequence: CASSPDRGHGYTF. CDR3 DNA: TGCGCCAGCAGCCCGGACAGGGGGCATGGCTACACCTTC.

This clonotype has ten or more counts. It may be a read error: a sequence one base away is much more abundant. The chain employs TRBV6-4 and TRBJ2-3; D is ambiguous. Germline V gives CDR1 MRHNA, CDR2 SNTAGT. V gave up 2 bases and J gave up 2 bases, with 2 bases separating them. The CDR3 runs to 12 residues. The CDR3 protein is CASSDNTDTQYF. Written as DNA, the CDR3 is TGTGCCAGCAGTGACAACACAGATACGCAGTATTTT.

This clonotype has at least ten counts. The genes are TRBV9 and TRBJ2-6; D is perhaps TRBD2 (6 bases). Germline CDR1 is SGDLS and CDR2 is YYNGEE. CDR3 size: 16 residues. V was pared by 0 bases and J by 2 bases, with 9 bases between. The CDR3, as DNA: TGTGCCAGCAGCGTAGATCCGGGGGCTGGGGCCAACGTCCTGACTTTC. This translates into CASSVDPGAGANVLTF.

J is TRBJ1-2 and V is TRBV20-1, with a tentative D call TRBD1 (5 bases). Germline-derived CDR1 and CDR2 are DFQATT and SNEGSKA (reference sequence). CDR3 length equals 15 residues. V was clipped by 1 base and J by 6 bases, with 18 bases between them. CDR3 region: CSARVSGQQADGYTF. CDR3 coding DNA: TGCAGTGCTAGAGTCTCAGGGCAGCAAGCGGATGGCTACACCTTC.

The sample holds many counts of this clonotype. The rearrangement uses TRBV15 and TRBJ2-3; tentatively, D is TRBD1 (7 bases). Germline V gene data show CDR1 as LNHNV and CDR2 as YYDKDF (reference sequence). V shed 5 bases and J shed 7 bases, with 10 bases lying between them. The CDR3 is 12 residues long. This CDR3 is CATSGGGHTQYF. The DNA of the CDR3 is TGTGCCACCAGCGGAGGGGGCCATACGCAGTATTTT.